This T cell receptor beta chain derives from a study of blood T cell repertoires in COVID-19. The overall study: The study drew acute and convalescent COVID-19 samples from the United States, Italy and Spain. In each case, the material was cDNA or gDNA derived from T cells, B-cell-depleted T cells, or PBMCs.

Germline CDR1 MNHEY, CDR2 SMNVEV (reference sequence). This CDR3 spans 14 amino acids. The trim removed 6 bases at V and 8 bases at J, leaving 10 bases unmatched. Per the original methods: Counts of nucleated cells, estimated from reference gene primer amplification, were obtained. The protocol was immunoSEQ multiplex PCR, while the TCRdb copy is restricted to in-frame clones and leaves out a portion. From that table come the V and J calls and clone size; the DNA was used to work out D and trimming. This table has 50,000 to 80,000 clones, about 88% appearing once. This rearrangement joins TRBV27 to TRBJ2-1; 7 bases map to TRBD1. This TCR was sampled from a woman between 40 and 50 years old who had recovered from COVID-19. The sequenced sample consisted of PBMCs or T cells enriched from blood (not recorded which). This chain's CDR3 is CASRKTGPGDEQFF. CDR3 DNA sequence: TGTGCCAGCAGGAAGACAGGGCCGGGCGATGAGCAGTTCTTC.